This T cell receptor (beta chain) emerged from a study of shared clonotypes between healthy human individuals. The method was immunoSEQ multiplex PCR; TCRdb's version includes in-frame clones alone and lacks a portion of them. The table lists roughly 570,000 clones, 98% of them singletons, with approximately 0.3% in the top ten. To note about this clone: The junction differs from germline at one of its ends, possibly a read error.

This CDR3 contains 12 residues. The V gene's germline CDR1 is LGHNA and CDR2 YSLEER. Selected positively for CCR7 and CD45RO-negative, naive CD8 cells excluded terminally differentiated effector memory CD45RA+ cells. The chain joins TRBV4-3 to TRBJ1-1; maybe TRBD1 (5 bases). The receptor comes from a man aged 30 to 39 in good health. The sequenced sample was naive CD8+ T cells sorted from blood. CDR3 bases: TGCGCCAGCAGCCAGGGGACTAGCCCAAATACCTTT. Translating it yields CASSQGTSPNTF.